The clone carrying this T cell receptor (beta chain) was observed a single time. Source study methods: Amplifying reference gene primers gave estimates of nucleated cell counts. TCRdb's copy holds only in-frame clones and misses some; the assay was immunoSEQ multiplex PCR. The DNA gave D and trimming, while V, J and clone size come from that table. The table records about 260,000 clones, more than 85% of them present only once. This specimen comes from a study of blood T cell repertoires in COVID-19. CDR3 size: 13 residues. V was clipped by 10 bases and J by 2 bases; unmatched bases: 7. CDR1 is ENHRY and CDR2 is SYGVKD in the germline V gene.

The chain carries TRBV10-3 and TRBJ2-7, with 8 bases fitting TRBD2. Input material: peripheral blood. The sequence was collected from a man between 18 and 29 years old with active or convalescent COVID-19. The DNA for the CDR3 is TGTGCCACCGCGACTAGCGAGACCTACGAGCAGTACTTC. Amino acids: CATATSETYEQYF.